Sequencing of this T cell receptor (beta chain) was carried out in a study of post-analysis software for immune sequencing data. Across the study: Patients with relapsing-remitting, secondary progressive and progressive-relapsing multiple sclerosis courses were all represented.

Whole-study findings and limits: With F measure, samples from one preparation batch clustered together strongly. Among multiple sclerosis patients, normalized Chao1 diversity was significantly below that of controls. Patients showed TRBV5-6, TRBV5-1 and TRBV20-1 among roughly 5 TRBV segments more frequent than in controls.

At least ten counts were recorded for this clonotype. Its antigen is as yet unknown. V lost 2 bases to trimming and J lost 4 bases; unmatched junction nucleotides: 3. The germline CDR1 and CDR2 sequences are KGHSH and LQKENI. The CDR3 is 15 residues long. Researchers reported that TCR beta cDNA libraries carried unique molecular identifiers. Some 500,000 cDNA molecules were obtained from around 1 to 10 million T cells. MiXCR was run by TCRdb on the PCR reads, yielding one entry per CDR3 protein. The sample includes a few hundred thousand distinct CDR3 sequences, 36% of them seen just once. The chain carries TRBV18 and TRBJ2-7, with 12 bases matching TRBD1. Input material: blood. This TCR was recovered from a girl between 5 and 17 years old with multiple sclerosis. CDR3 sequence reads: CASSPGTGGKYEQYF. As DNA, the CDR3 is TGTGCCAGCTCACCAGGGACAGGGGGCAAGTACGAGCAGTACTTC. The whole variable domain, remainder taken from reference TRBV18 and TRBJ2-7, is NAGVMQNPRHLVRRRGQEARLRCSPMKGHSHVYWYRQLPEEGLKFMVYLQKENIIDESGMPKERFSAEFPKEGPSILRIQQVVRGDSAAYFCASSPGTGGKYEQYFGPGTRLTVT.